One TCR beta chain is described in this entry. Its antigen is as yet unknown. The CDR3 has 17 amino acids. Trimming removed 1 base at V and 0 bases at J, with 13 bases between. CDR1 is MGHRA and CDR2 is YSYEKL in the germline V gene. MiXCR was run by TCRdb on the 5' RACE reads, yielding one entry per CDR3 protein. This table holds 1.5 million or so distinct CDR3 sequences, less than 40% found once. This specimen comes from a study of identical twins. Study-wide findings and caveats: Fewer insertions characterized abundant cord blood beta clonotypes, whereas memory repertoires showed none. Twin-shared out-of-frame alpha sequences showed excess low generation probability.

Sequencing was carried out using cord blood. The V gene is TRBV4-1, the J gene TRBJ1-5; D perhaps matches TRBD1 (5 bases). This TCR derives from a newborn girl in good health. This CDR3 reads CASSQAYGADSNQPQHF. The CDR3 DNA reads TGCGCCAGCAGCCAAGCTTATGGGGCAGATAGCAATCAGCCCCAGCATTTT.